This T cell receptor (beta chain) was captured by sequencing in a study of T cells in Graves' hyperthyroidism and ophthalmopathy. RNA transcripts provided the source from which TCR beta CDR3 regions were amplified. With the HTBI primer set, the TCR CDR3 went through a first round of RT-PCR. TCRdb itself ran the multiplex PCR reads through MiXCR, one entry per CDR3 protein. The sample records around 300,000 distinct CDR3 sequences, about an eighth being singletons. The sample holds many counts of this clonotype. What it binds is unknown. Ahead of any ophthalmopathy symptoms, the blood sample was obtained at the first diagnosis of hyperthyroidism. V gave up 4 bases and J gave up 3 bases, with 19 bases separating them. Germline V gives CDR1 MDHEN, CDR2 SYDVKM. CDR3 size: 17 residues. Study-level findings and limits: A median 6.5 months before onset, the model predicted ophthalmopathy.

Sequenced input: blood. This TCR derives from a woman aged 25 to 39 with Graves' hyperthyroidism that later progressed to Graves' ophthalmopathy. The chain is built from TRBV28 and TRBJ2-1, with a possible D match to TRBD2 (6 bases). Here the CDR3 reads CASSSLVGLTDYNEQFF. The CDR3 nucleotides read TGTGCCAGCAGTTCCTTGGTTGGACTAACCGACTACAATGAGCAGTTCTTC. Based on the CDR3 plus reference TRBV28 and TRBJ2-1, the full variable domain is DVKVTQSSRYLVKRTGEKVFLECVQDMDHENMFWYRQDPGLGLRLIYFSYDVKMKEKGDIPEGYSVSREKKERFSLILESASTNQTSMYLCASSSLVGLTDYNEQFFGPGTRLTVL.